The 2 T cell receptor beta chains below all came from one sample that was sequenced in a study of blood T cell repertoires in COVID-19. Profiling relied on immunoSEQ multiplex PCR, and the TCRdb table lists in-frame clones only, not all of them. The table has roughly 150,000 clones, 80% seen once; the top ten hold roughly 6%. The sequencing input was PBMCs or T cells enriched from blood (not recorded which). Receptors were obtained from a man aged 40-50 years who had recovered from COVID-19.

V usage is TRBV24-1 and J usage is TRBJ1-5; no clear D. V lost 4 bases to trimming and J lost 3 bases, with 15 bases between them. Germline assignment: CDR1 KGHDR and CDR2 SFDVKD. The CDR3 runs 16 residues. Written as DNA, the CDR3 is TGTGCCACCAGTGAATCACACAGCGGAAACAATCAGCCCCAGCATTTT. Its translation: CATSESHSGNNQPQHF.

The chain is built from TRBV28 and TRBJ2-7, with a tentative D call TRBD1 (5 bases). The CDR3 has 18 amino acids. V lost 6 bases and J lost 3, with 27 bases in between. Germline lookup yields CDR1 MDHEN and CDR2 SYDVKM. The chain's CDR3 is CASSLGPVKGEGDYEQYV. CDR3 DNA sequence: TGTGCCAGCAGCTTGGGGCCGGTTAAAGGGGAAGGGGACTACGAGCAGTACGTC.